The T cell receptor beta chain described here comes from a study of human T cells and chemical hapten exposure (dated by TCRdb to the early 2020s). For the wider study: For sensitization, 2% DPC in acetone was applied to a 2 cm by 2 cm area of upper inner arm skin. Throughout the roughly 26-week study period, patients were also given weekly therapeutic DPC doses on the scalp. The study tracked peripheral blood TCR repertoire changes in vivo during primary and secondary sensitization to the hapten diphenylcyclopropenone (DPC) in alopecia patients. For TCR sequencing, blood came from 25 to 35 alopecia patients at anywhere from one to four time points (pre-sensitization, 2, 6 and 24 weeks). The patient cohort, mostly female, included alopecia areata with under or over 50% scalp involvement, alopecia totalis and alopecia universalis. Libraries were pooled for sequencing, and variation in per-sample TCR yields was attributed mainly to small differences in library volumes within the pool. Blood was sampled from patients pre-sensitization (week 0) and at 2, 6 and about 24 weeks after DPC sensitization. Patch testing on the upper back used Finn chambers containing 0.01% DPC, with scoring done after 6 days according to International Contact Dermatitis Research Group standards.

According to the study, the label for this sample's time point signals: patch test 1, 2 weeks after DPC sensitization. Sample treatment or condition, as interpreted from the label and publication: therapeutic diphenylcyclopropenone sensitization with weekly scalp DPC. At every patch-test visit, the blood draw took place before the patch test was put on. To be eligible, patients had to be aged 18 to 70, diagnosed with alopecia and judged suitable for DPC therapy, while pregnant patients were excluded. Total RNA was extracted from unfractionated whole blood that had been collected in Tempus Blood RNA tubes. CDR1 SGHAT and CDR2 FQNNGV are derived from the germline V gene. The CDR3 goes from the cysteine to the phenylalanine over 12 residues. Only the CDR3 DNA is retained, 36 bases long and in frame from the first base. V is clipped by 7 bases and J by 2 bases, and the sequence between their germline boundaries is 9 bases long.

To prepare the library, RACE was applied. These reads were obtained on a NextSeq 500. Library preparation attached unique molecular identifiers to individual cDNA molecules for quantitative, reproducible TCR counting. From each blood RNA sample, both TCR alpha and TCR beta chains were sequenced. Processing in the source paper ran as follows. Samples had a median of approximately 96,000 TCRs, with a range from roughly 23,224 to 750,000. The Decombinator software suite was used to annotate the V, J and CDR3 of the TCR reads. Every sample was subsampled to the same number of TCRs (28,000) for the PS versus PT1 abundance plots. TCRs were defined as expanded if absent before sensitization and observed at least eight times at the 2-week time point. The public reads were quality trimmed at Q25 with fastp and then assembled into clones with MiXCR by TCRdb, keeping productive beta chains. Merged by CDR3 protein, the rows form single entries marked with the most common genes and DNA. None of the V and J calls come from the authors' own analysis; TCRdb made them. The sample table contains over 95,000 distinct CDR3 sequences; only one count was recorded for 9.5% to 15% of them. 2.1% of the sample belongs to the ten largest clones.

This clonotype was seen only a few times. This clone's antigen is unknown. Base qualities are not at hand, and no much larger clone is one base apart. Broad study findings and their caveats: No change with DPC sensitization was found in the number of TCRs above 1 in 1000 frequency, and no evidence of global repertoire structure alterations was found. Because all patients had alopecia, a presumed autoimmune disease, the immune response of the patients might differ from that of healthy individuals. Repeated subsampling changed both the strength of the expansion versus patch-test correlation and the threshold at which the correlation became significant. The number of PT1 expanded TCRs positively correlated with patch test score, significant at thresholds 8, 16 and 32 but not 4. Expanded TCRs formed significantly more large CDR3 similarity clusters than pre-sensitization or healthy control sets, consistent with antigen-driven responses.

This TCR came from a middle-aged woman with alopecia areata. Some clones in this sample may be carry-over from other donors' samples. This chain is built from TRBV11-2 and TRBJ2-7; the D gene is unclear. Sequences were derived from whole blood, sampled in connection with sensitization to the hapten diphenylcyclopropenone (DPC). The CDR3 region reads CASTQVPYEQYF. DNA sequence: TGTGCCAGCACCCAGGTCCCCTACGAGCAGTACTTC.